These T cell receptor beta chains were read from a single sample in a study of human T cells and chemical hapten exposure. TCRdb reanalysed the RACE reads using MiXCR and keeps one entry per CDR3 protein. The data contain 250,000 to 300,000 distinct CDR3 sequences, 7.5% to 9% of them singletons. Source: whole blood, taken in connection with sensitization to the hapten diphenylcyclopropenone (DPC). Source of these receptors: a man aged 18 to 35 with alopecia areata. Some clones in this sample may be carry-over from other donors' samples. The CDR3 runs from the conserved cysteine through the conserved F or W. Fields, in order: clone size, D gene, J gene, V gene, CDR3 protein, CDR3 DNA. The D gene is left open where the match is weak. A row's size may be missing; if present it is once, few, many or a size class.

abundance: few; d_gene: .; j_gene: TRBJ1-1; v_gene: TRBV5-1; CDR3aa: CASSPRGAWMNTEAFF; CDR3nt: TGCGCCAGCTCTCCCCGGGGCGCTTGGATGAACACTGAAGCTTTCTTT
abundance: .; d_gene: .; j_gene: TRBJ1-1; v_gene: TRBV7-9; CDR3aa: CASSLVSDTEAFF; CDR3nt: TGTGCCAGCAGCTTAGTTTCAGACACTGAAGCTTTCTTT
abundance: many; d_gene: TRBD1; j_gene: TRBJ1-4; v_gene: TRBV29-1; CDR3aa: CSVSDRGKEKLFF; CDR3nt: TGCAGCGTCTCAGACAGGGGGAAGGAAAAACTGTTTTTT
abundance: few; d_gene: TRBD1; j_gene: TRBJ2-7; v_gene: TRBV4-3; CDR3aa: CASSRETGRFTSYEQYF; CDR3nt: TGCGCCAGCAGCCGAGAGACAGGGAGATTTACGTCCTACGAGCAGTACTTC
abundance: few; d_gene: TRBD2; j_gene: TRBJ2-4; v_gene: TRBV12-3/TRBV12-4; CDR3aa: CASSFYRGVELAKNIQYF; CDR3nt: TGTGCCAGCAGTTTTTATCGGGGGGTAGAACTAGCCAAAAACATTCAGTACTTC
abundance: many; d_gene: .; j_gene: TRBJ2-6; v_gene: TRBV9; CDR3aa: CASSVAWGPSNVLTF; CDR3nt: TGTGCCAGCAGCGTAGCTTGGGGACCATCCAACGTCCTGACTTTC
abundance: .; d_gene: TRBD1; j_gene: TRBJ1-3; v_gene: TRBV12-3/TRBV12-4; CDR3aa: CASSPDRGQNTIYF; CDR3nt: TGTGCCAGCAGCCCGGACAGGGGGCAAAACACCATATATTTT
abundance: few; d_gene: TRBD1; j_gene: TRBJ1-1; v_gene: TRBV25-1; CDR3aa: CASNAGGWTEAFF; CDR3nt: TGTGCCAGCAACGCAGGGGGCTGGACTGAAGCTTTCTTT
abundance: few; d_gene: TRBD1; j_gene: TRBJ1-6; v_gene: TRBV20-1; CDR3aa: CSARDSRGFSYNSPLHF; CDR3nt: TGCAGTGCTAGAGATTCCAGGGGGTTTTCCTATAATTCACCCCTCCACTTT
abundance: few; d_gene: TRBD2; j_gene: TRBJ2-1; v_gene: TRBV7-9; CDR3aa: CASIRARGGLNEQFF; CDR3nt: TGTGCCAGCATCCGAGCCCGCGGGGGGCTCAATGAGCAGTTCTTC
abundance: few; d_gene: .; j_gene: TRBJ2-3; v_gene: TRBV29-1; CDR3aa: CSVQRSLDTQYF; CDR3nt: TGCAGCGTCCAAAGGAGCTTAGATACGCAGTATTTT
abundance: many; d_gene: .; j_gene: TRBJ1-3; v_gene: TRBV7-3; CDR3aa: CASSSGNTIYF; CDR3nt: TGTGCCAGCAGCTCGGGAAACACCATATATTTT
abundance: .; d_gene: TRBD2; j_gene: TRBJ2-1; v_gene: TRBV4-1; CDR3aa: CASSQRGTSSDNELFF; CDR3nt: TGCGCCAGCAGCCAAAGAGGGACTAGCAGCGACAATGAGCTGTTCTTC
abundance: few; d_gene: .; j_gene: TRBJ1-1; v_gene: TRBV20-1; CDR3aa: CSAHVGSMNTEAFF; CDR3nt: TGCAGTGCCCACGTAGGGTCCATGAACACTGAAGCTTTCTTT
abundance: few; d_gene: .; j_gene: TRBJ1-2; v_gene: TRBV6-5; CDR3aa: CASSSRQYGYTF; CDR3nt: TGTGCCAGCAGTTCAAGACAGTATGGCTACACCTTC
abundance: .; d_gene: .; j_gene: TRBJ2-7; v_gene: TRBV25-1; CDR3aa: CASTRLGDEQYF; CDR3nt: TGTGCCAGCACCCGGCTGGGCGACGAGCAGTACTTC